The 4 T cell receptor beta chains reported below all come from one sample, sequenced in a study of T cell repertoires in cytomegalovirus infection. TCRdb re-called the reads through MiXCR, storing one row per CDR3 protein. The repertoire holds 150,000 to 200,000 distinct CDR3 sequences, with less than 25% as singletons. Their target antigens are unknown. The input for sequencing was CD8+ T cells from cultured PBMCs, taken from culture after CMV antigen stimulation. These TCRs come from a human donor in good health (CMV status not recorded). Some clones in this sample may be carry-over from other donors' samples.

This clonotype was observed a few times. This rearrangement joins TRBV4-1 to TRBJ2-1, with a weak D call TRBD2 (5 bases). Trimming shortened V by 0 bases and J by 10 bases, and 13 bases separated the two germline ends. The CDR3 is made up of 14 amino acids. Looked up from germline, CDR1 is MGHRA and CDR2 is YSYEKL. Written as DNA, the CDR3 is TGCGCCAGCAGCCAAGATTCCGTCGGGGAAGAGCAGTTCTTC. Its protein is CASSQDSVGEEQFF.

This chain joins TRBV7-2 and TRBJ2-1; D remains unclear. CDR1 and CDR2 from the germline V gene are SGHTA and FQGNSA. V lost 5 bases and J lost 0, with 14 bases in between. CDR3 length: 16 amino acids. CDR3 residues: CASSAFKDRSYNEQFF. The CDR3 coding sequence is TGTGCCAGCAGCGCCTTTAAGGACCGCTCCTACAATGAGCAGTTCTTC.

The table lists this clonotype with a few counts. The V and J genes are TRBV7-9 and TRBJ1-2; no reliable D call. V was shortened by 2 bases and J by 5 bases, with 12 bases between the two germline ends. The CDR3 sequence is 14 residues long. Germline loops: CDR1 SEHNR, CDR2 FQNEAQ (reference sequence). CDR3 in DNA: TGTGCCAGCAGCTTACTTCCAGAGTTTTATGGCTACACCTTC. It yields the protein CASSLLPEFYGYTF.

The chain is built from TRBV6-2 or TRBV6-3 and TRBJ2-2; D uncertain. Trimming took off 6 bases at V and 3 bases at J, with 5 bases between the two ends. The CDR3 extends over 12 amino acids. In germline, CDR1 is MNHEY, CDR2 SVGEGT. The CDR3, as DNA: TGTGCCAGCAGGGCATACACCGGGGAGCTGTTTTTT. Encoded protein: CASRAYTGELFF.